This TCR beta chain was found in a study of blood T cell repertoires in COVID-19. Study context: The samples span acute and convalescent COVID-19 from the United States, Italy and Spain. In each case, the material was cDNA or gDNA derived from T cells, B-cell-depleted T cells, or PBMCs.

Authors' processing steps: Nucleated cell number was recorded as an estimate derived from reference gene primer amplification. The data were produced by immunoSEQ multiplex PCR, yet TCRdb's version contains in-frame clones alone and is incomplete. From that table come the V and J calls and clone size; the DNA was used to work out D and trimming. There are over 100,000 clones in the sample; about nine tenths occur only once, and 1.9% lies in the top ten. Seattle's cohort entered during active infection and was followed longitudinally. Looked up from germline, CDR1 is SGHAT and CDR2 is FQNNGV. CDR3 length equals 16 residues. Germline trimming cut 4 bases from V and 3 bases from J; bases unmatched to any gene: 8.

This clonotype was obtained from a woman between 45 and 60 years old with COVID-19, enrolled during active disease. What was sequenced was peripheral blood. The rearrangement links TRBV11-2 to TRBJ1-4; TRBD1 aligns across 7 bases. CDR3: CASSSGQATPNEKLFF. The CDR3, as DNA: TGTGCCAGCAGCTCAGGACAGGCGACCCCTAATGAAAAACTGTTTTTT.